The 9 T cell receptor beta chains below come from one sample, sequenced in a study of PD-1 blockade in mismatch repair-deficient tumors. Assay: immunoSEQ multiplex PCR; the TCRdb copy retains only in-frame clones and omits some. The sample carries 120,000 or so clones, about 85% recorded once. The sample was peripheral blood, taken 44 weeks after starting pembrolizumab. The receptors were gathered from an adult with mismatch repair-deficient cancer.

CDR3 residues: CASRLAPGLAPTSSYEQYF. CDR3 coding DNA: TGTGCAAGTCGCTTAGCGCCGGGACTAGCGCCTACGAGCTCCTACGAGCAGTACTTC. This chain joins TRBV12-2 and TRBJ2-7; the table's D call TRBD2 went unverified against the DNA. TRBV12-2 is a recognized pseudogene. The CDR3 consists of 19 residues.

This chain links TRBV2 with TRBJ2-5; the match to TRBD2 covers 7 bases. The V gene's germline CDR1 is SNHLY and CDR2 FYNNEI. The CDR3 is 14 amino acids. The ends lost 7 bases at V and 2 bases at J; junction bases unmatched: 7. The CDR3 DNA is TGTGCCAGCACGATAGCGGGTCTACAAGAGACCCAGTACTTC. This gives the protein CASTIAGLQETQYF.

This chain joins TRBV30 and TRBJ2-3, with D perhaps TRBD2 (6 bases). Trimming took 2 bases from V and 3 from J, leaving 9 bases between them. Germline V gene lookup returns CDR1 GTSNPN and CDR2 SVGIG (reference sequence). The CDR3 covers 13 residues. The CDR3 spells CAWSWLATDTQYF. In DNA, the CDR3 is TGTGCCTGGAGTTGGCTAGCGACAGATACGCAGTATTTT.

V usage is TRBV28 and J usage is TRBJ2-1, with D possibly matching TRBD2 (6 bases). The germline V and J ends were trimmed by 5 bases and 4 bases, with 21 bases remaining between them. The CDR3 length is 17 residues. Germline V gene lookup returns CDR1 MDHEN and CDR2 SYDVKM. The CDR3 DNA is TGTGCCAGCAGTATTTTAGCGGCTCAAACTTATTACAATGAGCAGTTCTTC. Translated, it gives CASSILAAQTYYNEQFF.

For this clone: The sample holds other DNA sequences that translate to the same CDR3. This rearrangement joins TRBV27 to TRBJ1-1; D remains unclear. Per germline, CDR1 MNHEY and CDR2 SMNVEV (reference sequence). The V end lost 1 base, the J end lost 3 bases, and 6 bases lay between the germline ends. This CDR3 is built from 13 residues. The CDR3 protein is CASSLFGHTEAFF. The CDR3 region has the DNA TGTGCCAGCAGTTTATTCGGTCACACTGAAGCTTTCTTT.

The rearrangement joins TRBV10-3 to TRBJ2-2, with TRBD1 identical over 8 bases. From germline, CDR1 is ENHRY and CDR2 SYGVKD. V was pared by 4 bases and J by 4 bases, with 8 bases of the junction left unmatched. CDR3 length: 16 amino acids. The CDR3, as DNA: TGTGCCATCAGTGGCACGGACAGGGTAGGCACCGGGGAGCTGTTTTTT. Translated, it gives CAISGTDRVGTGELFF.

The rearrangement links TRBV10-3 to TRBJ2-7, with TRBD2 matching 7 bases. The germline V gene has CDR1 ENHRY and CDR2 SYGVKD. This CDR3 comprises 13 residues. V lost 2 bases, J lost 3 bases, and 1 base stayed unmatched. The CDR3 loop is CAISEGGDYEQYF. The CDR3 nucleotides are TGTGCCATCAGTGAGGGGGGGGACTACGAGCAGTACTTC.

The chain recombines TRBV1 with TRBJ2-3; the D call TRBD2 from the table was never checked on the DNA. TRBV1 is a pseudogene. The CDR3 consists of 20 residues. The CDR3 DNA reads TGCACCAGCAGCCAAGAGACAGACCGCGGACTAGCGGGACTCACAGATACGCAGTATTTT. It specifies CTSSQETDRGLAGLTDTQYF.

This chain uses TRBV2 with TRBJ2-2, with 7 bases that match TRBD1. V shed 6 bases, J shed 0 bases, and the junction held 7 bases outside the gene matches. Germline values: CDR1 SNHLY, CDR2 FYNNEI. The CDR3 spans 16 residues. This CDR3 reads CASSLQGITNTGELFF. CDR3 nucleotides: TGTGCCAGCAGCCTACAGGGGATAACGAACACCGGGGAGCTGTTTTTT.